The T cell receptor (beta chain) under discussion was sequenced for a study of blood T cell repertoires in COVID-19. Whole-study context: Italy, Spain and the United States were the sources of the convalescent and acute COVID-19 samples. T cells, B-cell-depleted T cells, or PBMCs provided the cDNA or gDNA that served as material.

Authors' data handling: It was from reference gene primer amplification that nucleated cell counts were estimated. Profiling relied on immunoSEQ multiplex PCR, and the TCRdb table lists in-frame clones only, not all of them. V and J calls and clone size are those listed in that table; D and trimming were worked out from the DNA. Of about 54,000 clones detected, just over 90% appear once; the ten largest clones hold around 8.2%. This clone was counted a single time. The CDR3 is 13 amino acids. The germline V gene has CDR1 SGHTA and CDR2 FQGTGA. The V end was cut by 5 bases, the J end by 2 bases, with 6 bases between.

The sequence was collected from a woman aged 40 to 50 with active COVID-19. What was sequenced was peripheral blood. The chain joins TRBV7-3 to TRBJ2-2; D unclear. The CDR3: CASSPYNTGELFF. In DNA, the CDR3 is TGTGCCAGCAGCCCCTATAACACCGGGGAGCTGTTTTTT.